These T cell receptor beta chains were read from a single sample in a study of T cell responses to AZD1222 COVID-19 vaccine. Sequencing used immunoSEQ multiplex PCR; TCRdb keeps in-frame clones, though not all of them. This table holds tens of thousands of clones, roughly 90% found once. The sample here was peripheral blood, taken on day 0 of AZD1222 vaccination. These receptors all stem from an adult in good health. CDR3s include the opening cysteine and the closing phenylalanine or tryptophan. Fields, in order: V gene, D gene, J gene, clone size, CDR3 DNA, CDR3 protein. The D gene is left open where the match is weak. Size is omitted from some rows. Given values are once, few, many or a class for expanded clones.

>TRBV7-2|NA|TRBJ2-3|NA
TGTGCCAGCAGCTTGGACCGGGGCTCTTCAGATACGCAGTATTTT
CASSLDRGSSDTQYF
>TRBV27|TRBD1|TRBJ2-1|few
TGTGCCAGCAGCGGGACAGGGGACGGAAATGAGCAGTTCTTC
CASSGTGDGNEQFF
>TRBV28|TRBD1|TRBJ1-6|NA
TGTGCCAGCAGCCTCGGGGACAGACGTAATTCACCCCTCCACTTT
CASSLGDRRNSPLHF
>TRBV20-1|TRBD1|TRBJ1-5|NA
TGCAGTGCTAGTCGGACAGGGGGCATTGGCAATCAGCCCCAGCATTTT
CSASRTGGIGNQPQHF
>TRBV18|NA|TRBJ2-6|NA
TGTGCCAGCTCACCTGAGCGGATCTCTGGGGCCAACGTCCTGACTTTC
CASSPERISGANVLTF
>TRBV6-5|NA|TRBJ2-3|NA
TGTGCCACCCTGAGGGGGGCCTCCACAGATACGCAGTATTTT
CATLRGASTDTQYF
>TRBV19|NA|TRBJ2-7|once
TGTGCCAGTAGTATCCGTGGCCGTTCCTACGAGCAGTACTTC
CASSIRGRSYEQYF
>TRBV10-3|TRBD1|TRBJ2-7|NA
TGTGCCATCAGTTCCAGACAGGGCGGCGAGCAGTACTTC
CAISSRQGGEQYF
>TRBV4-3|NA|TRBJ2-1|NA
TGCGCCAGCAGCCAAGACCAGGGGCAAAACAATGAGCAGTTCTTC
CASSQDQGQNNEQFF
>TRBV14|NA|TRBJ2-3|NA
TGTGCCAGCAGCCAAGACAGGGTCGTCGTTACGCAGTATTTT
CASSQDRVVVTQYF
>TRBV29-1|TRBD1|TRBJ1-1|NA
TGCAGCGCCTCTACAGGGGGCACTGAAGCTTTCTTT
CSASTGGTEAFF
>TRBV9|TRBD2|TRBJ2-7|NA
TGTGCCAGCAGCCCCGGACTAGCGGGCCTCCAACCCTACGAGCAGTACTTC
CASSPGLAGLQPYEQYF
>TRBV28|NA|TRBJ1-5|NA
TGTGCCAGCTCGACGGGGGGTTGGCAGCCCCAGCATTTT
CASSTGGWQPQHF
>TRBV6-2/TRBV6-3|NA|TRBJ2-2|NA
TGTGCCAGCAGCCCCCGGGGCACCGGGGAGCTGTTTTTT
CASSPRGTGELFF
>TRBV28|TRBD1|TRBJ2-7|NA
TGTGCCAGCAGTTCGGACAGGGACGAGCAGTACTTC
CASSSDRDEQYF
>TRBV6-6|NA|TRBJ2-2|NA
TGTGCCAGCACCCCCGGACCGCGAGCCACCGGGGAGCTGTTTTTT
CASTPGPRATGELFF
>TRBV6-5|NA|TRBJ2-2|NA
TGTGCCAGCAGTTACGGTACAGGGAGGGGAACCGGGGAGCTGTTTTTT
CASSYGTGRGTGELFF
>TRBV2|TRBD2|TRBJ2-2|once
TGTGCCAGCAAGAGGCTAGCGGGAGACACCGGGGAGCTGTTTTTT
CASKRLAGDTGELFF
>TRBV9|TRBD2|TRBJ2-1|NA
TGTGCCAGCAGCGTAGCTAGCGGCCCCTCCTACAATGAGCAGTTCTTC
CASSVASGPSYNEQFF
>TRBV3-1/TRBV3-2|NA|TRBJ2-7|NA
TGTGCCAGCAGCCAAGGACCGGGACCAAAAGCCTACGAGCAGTACTTC
CASSQGPGPKAYEQYF
>TRBV7-9|NA|TRBJ1-5|NA
TGTGCCAGCAGCCCACTGGGGGGAGAGAATCAGCCCCAGCATTTT
CASSPLGGENQPQHF
>TRBV24-1|NA|TRBJ2-7|few
TGTGCCACCAGTGATTTGCCACCGCCCGGGCAGTACTTC
CATSDLPPPGQYF
>TRBV5-1|NA|TRBJ2-3|NA
TGCGCCAGCAGCTCACTAGGGGGTAGAGATACGCAGTATTTT
CASSSLGGRDTQYF